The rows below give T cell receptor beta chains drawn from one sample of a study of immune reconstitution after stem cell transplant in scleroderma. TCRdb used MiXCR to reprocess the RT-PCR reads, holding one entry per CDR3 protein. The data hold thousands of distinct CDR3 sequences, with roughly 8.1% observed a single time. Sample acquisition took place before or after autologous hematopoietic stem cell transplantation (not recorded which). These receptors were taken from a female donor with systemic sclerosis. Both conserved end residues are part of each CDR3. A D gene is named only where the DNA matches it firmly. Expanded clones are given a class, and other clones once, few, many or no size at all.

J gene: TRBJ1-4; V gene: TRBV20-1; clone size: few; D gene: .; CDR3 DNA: TGCAGTGCTAGGGCTGCAACTAATGAAAAACTGTTTTTT; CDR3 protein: CSARAATNEKLFF
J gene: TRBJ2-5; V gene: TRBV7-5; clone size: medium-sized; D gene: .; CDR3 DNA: .; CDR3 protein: CISVPEARPCHYF
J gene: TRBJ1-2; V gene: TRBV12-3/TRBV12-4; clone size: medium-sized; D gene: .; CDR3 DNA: TGTGCCAGCAGTCTACAGGTTAACTATGGCTACACCTTC; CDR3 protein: CASSLQVNYGYTF
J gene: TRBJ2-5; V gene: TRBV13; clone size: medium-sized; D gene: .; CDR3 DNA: TGTGCCAGCAGCTTAGGAAGTAGGGAGACCCAGTACTTC; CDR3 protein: CASSLGSRETQYF
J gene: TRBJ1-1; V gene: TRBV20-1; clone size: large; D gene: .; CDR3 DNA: TGCAGTGCTAAGGAGGGATCGGACACTGAAGCTTTCTTT; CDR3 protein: CSAKEGSDTEAFF
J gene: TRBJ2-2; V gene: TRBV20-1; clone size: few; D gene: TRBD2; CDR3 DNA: TGCAGTGCTAGGCGAGCTCCGGGACTAGCGGCTACGAACACCGGGGAGCTGTTTTTT; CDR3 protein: CSARRAPGLAATNTGELFF
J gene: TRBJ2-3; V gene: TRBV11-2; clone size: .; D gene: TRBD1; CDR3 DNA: TGTGCCAGCAGCCGCCGGCCGACAGGGGGCCGCACAGATACGCAGTATTTT; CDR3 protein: CASSRRPTGGRTDTQYF
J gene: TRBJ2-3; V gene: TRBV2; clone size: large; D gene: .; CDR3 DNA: TGTGCCAGCAATCTAGCGACAGATACGCAGTATTTT; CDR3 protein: CASNLATDTQYF
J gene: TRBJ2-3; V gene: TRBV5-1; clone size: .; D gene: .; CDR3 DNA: TGCGCCAGCAGCTTGGGGCAGGGTTCAGATACGCAGTATTTT; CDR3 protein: CASSLGQGSDTQYF
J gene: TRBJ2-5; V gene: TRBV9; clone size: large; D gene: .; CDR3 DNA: TGTGCCAGCAGCGAGAGGGGCAGGGGCCAAGAGACCCAGTACTTC; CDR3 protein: CASSERGRGQETQYF
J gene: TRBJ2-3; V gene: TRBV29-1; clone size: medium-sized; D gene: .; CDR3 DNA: TGCAGCGCCGCACGGGGGGCTCCAGATACGCAGTATTTT; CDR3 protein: CSAARGAPDTQYF
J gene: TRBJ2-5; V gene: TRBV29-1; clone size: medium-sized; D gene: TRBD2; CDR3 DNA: TGCAGCGTCGGACTAGCGGGGGGGCTGGAGACCCAGCACTTC; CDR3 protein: CSVGLAGGLETQHF
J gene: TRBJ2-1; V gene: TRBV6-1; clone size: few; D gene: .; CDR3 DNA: TGTGCCAGCAGTGATCAGGTACACAATGAGCAGTTCTTC; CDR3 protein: CASSDQVHNEQFF
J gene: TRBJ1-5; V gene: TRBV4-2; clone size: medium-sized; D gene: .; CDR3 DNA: TGTGCCAGCAGCCAAGGTGACAGTAGCAATCAGCCCCAGCATTTT; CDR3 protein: CASSQGDSSNQPQHF
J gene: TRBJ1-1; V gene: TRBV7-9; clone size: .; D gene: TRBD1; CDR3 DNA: TGTGCCAGCAGTTTAGACAGGGTGGTGGACACTGAAGCTTTCTTT; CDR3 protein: CASSLDRVVDTEAFF
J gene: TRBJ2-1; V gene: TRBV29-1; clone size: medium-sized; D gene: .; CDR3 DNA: TGCAGCGTTGAAGATGAGGAACATTACAATGAGCAGTTCTTC; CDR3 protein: CSVEDEEHYNEQFF
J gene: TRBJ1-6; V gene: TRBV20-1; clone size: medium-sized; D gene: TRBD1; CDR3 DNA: TGCAGTGCTAGATCCCGGACAGGGCTTTCACCCCTCCACTTT; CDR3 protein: CSARSRTGLSPLHF
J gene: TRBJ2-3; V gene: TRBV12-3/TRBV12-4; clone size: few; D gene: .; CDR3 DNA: TGTGCCAGCAACCCCTGGCCTGGGGATACGCAGTATTTT; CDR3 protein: CASNPWPGDTQYF
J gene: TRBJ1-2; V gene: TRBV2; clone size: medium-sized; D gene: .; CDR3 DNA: TGTGCCAGCAGTGAGAGGGGATCTGGCTACACCTTC; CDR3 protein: CASSERGSGYTF
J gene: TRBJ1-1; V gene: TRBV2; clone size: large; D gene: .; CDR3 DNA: TGTGCCAGCAGTGAATGGCGGGGGGACACTGAAGCTTTCTTT; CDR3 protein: CASSEWRGDTEAFF
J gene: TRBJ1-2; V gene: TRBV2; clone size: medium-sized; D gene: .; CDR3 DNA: TGTGCCAGCAGTGATTGGGTGGACTATGGCTACACCTTC; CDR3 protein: CASSDWVDYGYTF
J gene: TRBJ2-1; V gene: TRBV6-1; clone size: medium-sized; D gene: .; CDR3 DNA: TGTGCCAGCAGTGTGGACCCGGGGCACAATGAGCAGTTCTTC; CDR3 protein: CASSVDPGHNEQFF
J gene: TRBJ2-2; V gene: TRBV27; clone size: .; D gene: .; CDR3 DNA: TGTGCCAGCAGTCCCCAGTTGGGGGGCACCGGGGAGCTGTTTTTT; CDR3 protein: CASSPQLGGTGELFF
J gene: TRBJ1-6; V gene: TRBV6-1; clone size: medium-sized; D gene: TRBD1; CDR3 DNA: TGTGCCAGCAGTGAACTGACTGGACAGGGAAATTCACCCCTCCACTTT; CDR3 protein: CASSELTGQGNSPLHF
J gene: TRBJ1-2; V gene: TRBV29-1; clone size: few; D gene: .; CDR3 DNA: TGCAGCGTTGAAGATTGGGGCACTAAGGGCTACACCTTC; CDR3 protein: CSVEDWGTKGYTF
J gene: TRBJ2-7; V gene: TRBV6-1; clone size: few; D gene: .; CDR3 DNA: TGTGCCAGCAGTGTGTGGGCGGGGGAGCAGTACTTC; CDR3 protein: CASSVWAGEQYF
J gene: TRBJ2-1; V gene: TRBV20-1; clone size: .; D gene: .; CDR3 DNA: TGCAGTGCTATAGGCAATGAGCAGTTCTTC; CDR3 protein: CSAIGNEQFF
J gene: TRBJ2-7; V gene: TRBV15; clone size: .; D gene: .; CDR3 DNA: TGTGCCACCAGCAGTTTAGGTCGGGCGAGGTACGAGCAGTACTTC; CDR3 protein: CATSSLGRARYEQYF
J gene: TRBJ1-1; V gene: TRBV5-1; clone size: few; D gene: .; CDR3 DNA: TGCGCCAGCAGCTCGACTCAAGTGAACACTGAAGCTTTCTTT; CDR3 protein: CASSSTQVNTEAFF
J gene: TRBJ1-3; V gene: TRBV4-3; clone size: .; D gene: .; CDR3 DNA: TGCGCCAGCAGCCAAGATTCGCTCTCTGGAAACACCATATATTTT; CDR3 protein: CASSQDSLSGNTIYF
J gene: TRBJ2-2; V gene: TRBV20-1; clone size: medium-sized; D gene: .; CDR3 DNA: TGCAGTGCTAGCCACAGGGTCCACGGGGAGCTGTTTTTT; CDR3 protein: CSASHRVHGELFF
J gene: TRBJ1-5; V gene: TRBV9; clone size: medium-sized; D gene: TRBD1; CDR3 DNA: TGTGCCAGCAGCGTAGGGGCAGGGGGCGGCTATAGCAATCAGCCCCAGCATTTT; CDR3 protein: CASSVGAGGGYSNQPQHF
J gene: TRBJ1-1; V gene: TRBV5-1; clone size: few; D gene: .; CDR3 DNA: TGCGCCAGCAGTGCGGACTTGGGGGGCACTGAAGCTTTCTTT; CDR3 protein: CASSADLGGTEAFF
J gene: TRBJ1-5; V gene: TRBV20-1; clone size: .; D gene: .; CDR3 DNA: TGCAGTGCTAGAGACCCGGGGGGATGGAATCAGCCCCAGCATTTT; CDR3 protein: CSARDPGGWNQPQHF
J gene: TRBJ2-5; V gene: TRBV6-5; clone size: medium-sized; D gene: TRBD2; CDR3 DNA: TGTGCCAGCAGTTACTCTTGGGCTAGCGGAGAGACCCAGTACTTC; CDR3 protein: CASSYSWASGETQYF
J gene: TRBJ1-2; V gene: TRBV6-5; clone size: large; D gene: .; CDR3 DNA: TGTGCCAGCAGTTACCGTCAACAGGGAAATGGCTACACCTTC; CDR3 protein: CASSYRQQGNGYTF
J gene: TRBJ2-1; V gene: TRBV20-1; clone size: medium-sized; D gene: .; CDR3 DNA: TGCAGTGCTAAAAAGGGGATGAGCTACAATGAGCAGTTCTTC; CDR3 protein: CSAKKGMSYNEQFF
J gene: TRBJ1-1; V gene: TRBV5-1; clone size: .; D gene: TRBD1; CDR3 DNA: TGCGCCAGCAGCTCCGGACAGGGGCCGGGGAACACTGAAGCTTTCTTT; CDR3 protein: CASSSGQGPGNTEAFF
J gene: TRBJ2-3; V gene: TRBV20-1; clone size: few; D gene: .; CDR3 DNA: TGCAGTGCTAGAGATCTCAGGTTTACGCAGTATTTT; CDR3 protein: CSARDLRFTQYF
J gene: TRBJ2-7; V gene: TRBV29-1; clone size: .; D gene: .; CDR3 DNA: TGCAGCGGCCAGGAGGGCTACGAGCAGTACTTC; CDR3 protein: CSGQEGYEQYF
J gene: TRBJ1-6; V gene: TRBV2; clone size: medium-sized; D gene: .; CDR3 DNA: TGTGCCAGCGCTCGACAGACTCTCGATAATTCACCCCTCCACTTT; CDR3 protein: CASARQTLDNSPLHF
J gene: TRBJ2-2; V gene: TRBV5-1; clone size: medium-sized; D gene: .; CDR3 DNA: TGCGCCAGCAGCGATCAAGGGAACACCGGGGAGCTGTTTTTT; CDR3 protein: CASSDQGNTGELFF
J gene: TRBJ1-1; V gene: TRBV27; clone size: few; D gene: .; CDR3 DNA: TGTGCCAGCAGTTTATCTGGGGGCGGAACTGAAGCTTTCTTT; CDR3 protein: CASSLSGGGTEAFF
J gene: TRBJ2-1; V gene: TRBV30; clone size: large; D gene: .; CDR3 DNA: TGTGCCCTCTGGGGCCCTTACAATGAGCAGTTCTTC; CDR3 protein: CALWGPYNEQFF
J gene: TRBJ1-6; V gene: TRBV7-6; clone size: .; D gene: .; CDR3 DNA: TGTGCCAGCAGCTTGATGGCAGGGGACAATCCACCCCTCCACTTT; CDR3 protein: CASSLMAGDNPPLHF
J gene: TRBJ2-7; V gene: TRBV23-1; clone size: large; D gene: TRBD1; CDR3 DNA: TGCGCCAGCAGTCAGCGTCAGGGGGCGGGTGACTACGAGCAGTACTTC; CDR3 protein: CASSQRQGAGDYEQYF
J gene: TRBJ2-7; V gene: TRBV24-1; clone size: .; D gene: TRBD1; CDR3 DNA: TGTGCCACCAGTGACGGGACAGGGGGCAAGGGCTACGAGCAGTACTTC; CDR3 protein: CATSDGTGGKGYEQYF
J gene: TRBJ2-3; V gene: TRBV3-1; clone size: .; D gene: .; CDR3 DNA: TGTGCCAGCAGCCGACAGGGCACAGATACGCAGTATTTT; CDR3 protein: CASSRQGTDTQYF
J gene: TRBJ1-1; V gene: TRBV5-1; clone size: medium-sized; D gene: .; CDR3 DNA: TGCGCCAGCCTCGGACAGTATGAAGCTTTCTTT; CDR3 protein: CASLGQYEAFF
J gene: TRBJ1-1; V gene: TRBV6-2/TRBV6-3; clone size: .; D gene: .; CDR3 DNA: TGTGCCAGCAGGACGACAGGCACTGAAGCTTTCTTT; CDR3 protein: CASRTTGTEAFF
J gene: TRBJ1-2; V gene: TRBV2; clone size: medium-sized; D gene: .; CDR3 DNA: TGTGCCAGCATTAGGGGGGGCTACTATGGCTACACCTTC; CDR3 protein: CASIRGGYYGYTF
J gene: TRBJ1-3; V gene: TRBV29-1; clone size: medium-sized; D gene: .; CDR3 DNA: TGCAGCGTTGGTGGCAGAGACTCTGGAAACACCATATATTTT; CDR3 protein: CSVGGRDSGNTIYF
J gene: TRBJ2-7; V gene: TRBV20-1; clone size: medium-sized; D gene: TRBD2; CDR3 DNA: TGCAGTGCTAGTCCTAGCGGGCGTCCCTACGAGCAGTACTTC; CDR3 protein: CSASPSGRPYEQYF
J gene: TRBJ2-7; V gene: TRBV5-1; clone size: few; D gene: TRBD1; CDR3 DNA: TGCGCCAGCAGCCCGGGGACAGGGAAGGGCCGCTACGAGCAGTACTTC; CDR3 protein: CASSPGTGKGRYEQYF
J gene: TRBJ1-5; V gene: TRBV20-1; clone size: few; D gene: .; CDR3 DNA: TGCAGTGCTAGAGATGGAGGGGTTCAGCCCCAGCATTTT; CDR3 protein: CSARDGGVQPQHF
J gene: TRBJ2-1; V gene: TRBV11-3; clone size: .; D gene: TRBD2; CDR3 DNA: TGTGCCAGCAGCTTAAACCCGACTAGCGGGGTAGGCGATGAGCAGTTCTTC; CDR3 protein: CASSLNPTSGVGDEQFF
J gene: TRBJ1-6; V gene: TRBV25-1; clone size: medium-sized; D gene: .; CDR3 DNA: TGTGCCAGCAGTGGGACAGCCACATATAATTCACCCCTCCACTTT; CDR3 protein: CASSGTATYNSPLHF
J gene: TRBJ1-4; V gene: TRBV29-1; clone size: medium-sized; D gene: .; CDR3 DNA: TGCAGCGCCGGAATGGATGCAACTAATGAAAAACTGTTTTTT; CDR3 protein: CSAGMDATNEKLFF
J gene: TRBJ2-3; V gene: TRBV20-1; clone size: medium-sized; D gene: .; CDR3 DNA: TGCAGTGCTCCGATGATCAGGGCGGATACGCAGTATTTT; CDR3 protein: CSAPMIRADTQYF
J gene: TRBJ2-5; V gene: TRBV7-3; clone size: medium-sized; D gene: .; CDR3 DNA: TGTGCCAGCAGCCCCCGACGGGCAGGGTTGGCGACCCAGTACTTC; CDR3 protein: CASSPRRAGLATQYF